This T cell receptor beta chain was identified during a study of cytomegalovirus exposure and HLA in healthy donors listed by TCRdb under 2017. Notes on the research overall: In an earlier analysis of 550 to 750 of the donors, about 260 Gb of sequence data and 120 million or so unique TCR beta sequences from 180 million or so T cells were reported. Class I and class II HLA loci were covered by the typing at four-digit resolution. Among under 450 genotyped donors of the cohort, an average of around 240,000 unique TCR beta nucleotide sequences were sequenced per donor, around 20% of them non-productive. A later analysis re-analyzed previously published TCR beta repertoires from roughly 630 donors and added high-resolution HLA genotyping to study TCR occurrence patterns. Roughly 310 gigabases of sequencing data and tens of millions of unique TCR sequences were included in an early release covering around 650 HLA-typed donors. A separate validation cohort of 100 to 150 different subjects was used in addition to the roughly 670-subject first cohort. Of the 300 to 500 genotyped donors, over 80% were placed in the genetic ancestry cluster associated with self-reported Caucasian donors. In the later analysis, no new phenotypic data were used to find candidate immune exposures; instead, reliance was placed on TCR beta sequences and their occurrence across donors. Genome-wide SNP genotypes for about three fifths of the 666 donors were used in a later genetic analysis, which treated that subset as a discovery cohort. The study was designed to test whether signatures of past pathogen exposure could be identified by cataloging public T cell receptors. A handful of DR-DQ haplotypes were handled as single units for association and clustering because linkage in the cohort was strong. Every repertoire in the discovery cohort had been generated on one and the same sequencing platform. Donor age, sex, ethnicity and CMV serostatus were compiled together with the repertoire data. High-throughput TCR immunosequencing, statistical association of individual TCRs with disease status, and machine learning were combined to predict cytomegalovirus infection status. The number of donors typed differed by locus, with 629-630 for A, B, C, DRB1 and DQB1, roughly 520 for DQA1, some 570 for DPA1, and 400 to 490 for DPB1. Using immunosequencing, the study profiled T cell repertoires from about 620 subjects and related those repertoires to cytomegalovirus serostatus. To decide whether each TCR beta V gene segment behaved as functional or pseudogenic, an earlier analysis of some 580 of the donors relied on high-throughput TCR beta sequencing.

Comments on this clone: Its binding antigen is unknown.

Clipping removes 7 bases from V and 5 bases from J, with 7 as the unmatched junction base count. The CDR1 and CDR2 encoded by the germline V gene are SQVTM and ANQGSEA. The CDR3, from cysteine to phenylalanine, totals 14 residues. Left in the record is the CDR3 DNA by itself, 42 bases read in frame from the first base. The library was obtained by the immunoSEQ multiplex PCR assay. For the multiplex PCR, a mixture combining 60 forward primers for TCR Vbeta segments and 13 reverse primers for TCR Jbeta segments was used. Amplification of the CDR3 region of rearranged TCR beta genes was performed with a multiplex PCR assay on genomic DNA. The Illumina HiSeq System was used to sequence the amplified TCR beta libraries as 87-base-pair reads. In the paper's pipeline: Across the 500 to 850 repertoires, a later analysis counted some 80 million unique TCR beta chains, 9.5 million to 12 million of which were shared by at least two donors. Raw reads were error-corrected and collapsed into unique sequences with a nearest-neighbor algorithm that merged closely related sequences to remove PCR and sequencing errors. Alignment of CDR3 sequences to IMGT reference sequences was used to assign V, D and J gene segments. For a sequence to be retained, a match of at least six nucleotides was required to both a V gene segment and a J gene segment. Rearrangements were called productive when the CDR3 lacked stop codons and stayed in frame with V and J; all others were non-productive. CDR3 was defined according to IMGT convention as the region running from the second conserved V-encoded cysteine to the conserved J-encoded phenylalanine. The earlier analysis of about 620 of the donors excluded sequences that lacked an unambiguous match to a single V gene segment. An earlier analysis of just under 600 of the donors called V segments functional above 56.7% productive rearrangements and segregating when the between-donor standard deviation exceeded 5%. To diagnose cytomegalovirus status from the catalog of TCR beta chain sequences, a statistical classification framework was built. A later analysis assigned V and J genes by comparing TCR nucleotide sequences with IMGT/GENE-DB human TR gene sequences. Using the TCRdist pipeline, a later analysis assigned CDR3 sequences along with most-parsimonious VDJ recombination scenarios. In a later analysis, each TCR beta chain was defined by its CDR3 amino acid sequence together with its V-gene family, and reads without a unique V-gene family were excluded. A later analysis removed 592 highly shared, low-generation-probability nucleotide sequences to deal with suspected cross-contamination and a sequencing artifact. In a later analysis, a clonal expansion index for each public chain was calculated from normalized within-repertoire ranks of inferred template counts. In a later analysis, generation probabilities were computed using a VDJ recombination model fitted to out-of-frame rearrangements, and the results were checked against IGoR. In a later analysis, TCR-TCR, TCR-HLA and TCR-CMV co-occurrence was scored with hypergeometric tests, and a repertoire-size bias correction was applied to TCR pairs. To estimate false discovery rates, a later analysis permuted the HLA or CMV assignments 20 times. In a later analysis, co-occurring TCRs were grouped using DBSCAN, and TCRdist sequence similarity was added for clustering within HLA-allele-positive subsets. Co-occurrence clustering excluded repertoires with fewer than 30,000 or more than 120,000 public chains, plus five with anomalous nucleotide sharing. Sourced from immuneACCESS, this table was stored by TCRdb with only in-frame sequences that have V and J called. A share of the clones is absent; for the studies checked, an unresolved V gene accounts for under half, and the remainder has no known explanation. V and J calls and clone size are given by that table; D and trimming were obtained from the DNA. The sample's records list approximately 140,000 clones. The ten largest account for over 2% of the sample.

In total, roughly 670 healthy bone marrow donors made up the cohort. At the time of sampling, every cohort member was nominally healthy, though immune exposures that went unrecorded were likely present. The donor tested CMV seronegative, placing the donor among the roughly 400 seronegative members of the cohort. Each donor provided a peripheral blood sample, and peripheral blood mononuclear cells were used for TCR beta sequencing. Genomic DNA extraction from the blood cell samples was performed with the Qiagen DNeasy Blood Extraction Kit. Study-wide findings and limitations: A total of about 150 TCR beta chains were listed by the study as associated with cytomegalovirus. Most CMV-associated TCR beta chains appeared to be HLA-restricted in a later analysis, and the HLA associations seemed to be driven largely by CMV exposure. When HLA alleles, especially DR and DQ, strongly co-occurred, attributing TCR associations to individual alleles was difficult. Several of the top co-occurrence clusters appeared to be linked to parvovirus B19, influenza, CMV and Epstein-Barr virus, according to a later analysis. In a later analysis, HLA-associated TCR beta chains were found to be more clonally expanded and to have lower generation probabilities than equally common non-associated chains. A further reported finding was that TCR beta sequences accurately predicted the HLA-A and HLA-B alleles for most subjects in the first cohort. Some IMGT-functional V segments, including TRBV6-2 and TRBV6-3, could not be told apart with the 87-base-pair reads, so those segments were excluded. An association between a missense DCLRE1C variant and V-gene and J-gene trimming of TCR beta chains was found in a later genetic analysis and replicated in an independent cohort. Cytomegalovirus status was reported to be diagnosed by the classifier with high specificity and sensitivity in both the original and validation cohorts. It was suggested by the authors that the approach could potentially be generalized to other disease states and immunological phenotypes. An earlier analysis of roughly 570 of the donors showed that most TCR beta V segments appeared in productive rearrangements either about 90% or about 30% of the time, which broadly matched IMGT annotations. In vitro tests confirmed that three of the cytomegalovirus-associated TCR beta chains recognize cytomegalovirus antigens. While some public TCRs were present in many individuals, most TCR sequences turned up only very rarely across donors. The earlier analysis of 587 of the donors excluded some 15 rarely observed V segments, including chromosome 9 orphons, because counts were too low. According to a later analysis, TCR association rates differed among HLA loci, with DRB1 alleles showing the most associated TCRs and HLA-C alleles showing the fewest. Linkage disequilibrium might explain the correlated functional status among segregating V segments, but an unknown experimental factor could not be excluded. A cluster of highly shared sequence variants was judged likely to represent a technical artifact of the sequencing pipeline. Roughly uniform sequencing depth across donors was assumed in presence/absence analyses, although this assumption may not hold. According to a later genetic analysis, donors in an Asian-associated ancestry cluster had fewer N-insertions in productive TCRs than the approximately 650-donor mean. In a later analysis, some 18,000 TCR beta sequences were associated with specific HLA alleles at a false discovery rate of 0.05. The cohort was sequenced for TCR beta chains only, and without alpha or paired-chain data the features that could be detected were limited. CMV serostatus was the only immune exposure information available for the cohort. Because HLA typing was unavailable for some donors at each locus, only the typed subset was used in association tests.

This TCR was recovered from a woman younger than 35 in good health and CMV-seronegative. Source material: PBMCs. In this chain, TRBV29-1 is recombined with TRBJ2-1, and 11 junction bases match TRBD1. The nucleotide sequence is given as TGCAGCGGGGGGGGACAGGGGGTCGACAATGAGCAGTTCTTC. Translated, this gives CSGGGQGVDNEQFF.